Presented here are 21 T cell receptor beta chains from one specimen sequenced in a study of molecular identifiers for immune sequencing clone quantification. TCRdb re-called the PCR reads through MiXCR, storing one row per CDR3 protein. Counted here are about 10,000 distinct CDR3 sequences, roughly a fifth occurring once; the ten biggest clones make up around 1.7%. Sequencing used naive CD8+ T cells from blood, with Jurkat cell RNA spiked in. The subset is: FACS-sorted CD8+CD4-CCR7+CD45RA+ naive T cells. These receptors were taken from a human donor in good health. Some libraries in this study had Jurkat cell RNA spiked in.

To note about this clonotype: Possible read error: a much larger clone is one base away. The chain has TRBV4-2 and TRBJ2-1, with D unresolved. V was cut by 0 bases and J by 10 bases, with 13 bases left in between. Looked up from germline, CDR1 is LGHNA and CDR2 is YNFKEQ. This CDR3 spans 14 amino acids. The CDR3 loop reads CASSQDWPLKEQFF. DNA of the CDR3: TGTGCCAGCAGCCAAGATTGGCCCTTAAAAGAGCAGTTCTTC.

As to this clonotype: This may be a read error, as it is one base from a much larger clone. This chain links TRBV3-1 with TRBJ2-7; 9 nucleotides match TRBD1. The CDR3 extends over 14 amino acids. Losses at the gene ends were 8 bases for V and 4 bases for J; bases not matched to a gene: 9. The V gene's germline CDR1 is LGHDT and CDR2 YNNKEL (reference sequence). CDR3 DNA: TGTGCCAGCCGCCCGGGACAGGGAGAGTACGAGCAGTACTTC. Its translation: CASRPGQGEYEQYF.

Comments on this clonotype: One base away lies a much larger clone, so this may be a sequencing read error. The V call is TRBV29-1, the J call TRBJ2-7; D is uncertain. The CDR3 is 11 amino acids. The germline V and J ends were trimmed by 3 bases and 4 bases, with 7 bases remaining between them. Germline CDR1 is SQVTM and CDR2 is ANQGSEA. The CDR3 region is CSVELRYEQYF. The CDR3 nucleotides read TGCAGCGTTGAGTTGAGGTACGAGCAGTACTTC.

To note about this clonotype: A read error may explain this, as a much larger clone is one base away. The chain uses TRBV7-6 and TRBJ2-7, with D unclear. Germline V lookup: CDR1 SGHVS, CDR2 FNYEAQ. V lost 9 bases and J 6 bases, leaving 24 bases between the germline ends. The CDR3 consists of 15 residues. For the CDR3, the DNA is TGTGCCAGTAACAGACTCCTGGACCCACCGGGCGAGCAGTACTTC. It encodes CASNRLLDPPGEQYF.

This clonotype is medium-sized by share. The chain joins TRBV12-5 to TRBJ2-3; no firm D call. The CDR3 consists of 14 residues. The germline V gene encodes CDR1 LGHNT and CDR2 FRNRAP. V was shortened by 1 base and J by 2 bases, with 7 bases between the two germline ends. This CDR3 reads CASGLGGYTDTQYF. In nucleotides, the CDR3 is TGTGCTAGTGGTTTGGGCGGCTACACAGATACGCAGTATTTT.

By its share, this clonotype is medium-sized. The V call is TRBV11-2, the J call TRBJ2-6; D might be TRBD1 (6 bases). V lost 4 bases and J lost 1, with 11 bases in between. The CDR3 totals 16 residues. Germline CDR1 is SGHAT and CDR2 is FQNNGV. CDR3 sequence: CASSSTTGSGANVLTF. The CDR3 nucleotides read TGTGCCAGCAGCTCAACCACAGGGTCTGGGGCCAACGTCCTGACTTTC.

This clonotype was counted only a few times. Relative to the germline gene, one junction end is altered; a read error may explain this. V is TRBV20-1 and J is TRBJ2-2; either TRBD1 or TRBD2 may supply D (5 bases each). The CDR3 totals 17 residues. The germline V gene encodes CDR1 DFQATT and CDR2 SNEGSKA (reference sequence). The CDR3 region is CSARRTQASPETGELLF. DNA for the CDR3: TGCAGTGCTAGACGCACACAGGCCTCCCCCGAGACTGGGGAGCTGTTATTT.

As regards this clonotype: Given a much more abundant clone one base away, this may be a read error. V and J are TRBV29-1 and TRBJ1-2; tentative D call: TRBD1 (6 bases). The CDR3 is 13 residues long. Per the germline V gene, CDR1 is SQVTM and CDR2 is ANQGSEA. V shed 3 bases and J shed 1 base, with 9 bases lying between them. DNA of the CDR3: TGCAGCGTTGAGGGCAGGGGTAACTATGGCTACACCTTC. Its translation: CSVEGRGNYGYTF.

This clonotype was seen a single time. This chain connects TRBV6-2 or TRBV6-3 to TRBJ2-1; D is perhaps TRBD1 (6 bases). Trimming removed 6 bases at V and 7 bases at J, with 13 bases between. Germline assignment: CDR1 MNHEY and CDR2 SVGEGT. The CDR3 spans 13 residues. The CDR3 sequence: CASSLDRINEQFF. The CDR3 coding sequence is TGTGCCAGCAGCCTTGACAGGATTAATGAGCAGTTCTTC.

Points on this clonotype: A much larger clone sits a single nucleotide away, making a read error possible. The genes are TRBV11-2 and TRBJ2-7; TRBD1 agrees at 8 bases. CDR1 and CDR2 (germline): SGHAT, FQNNGV. J gave up 4 bases and V 3 bases, and 8 bases lay outside the gene matches. This CDR3 has 15 amino acids. CDR3 coding DNA: TGTGCCAGCAGCTTCGGACAGGGCCTCCAGTACGAGCAGTACTTC. Its protein is CASSFGQGLQYEQYF.

This clonotype has ten or more counts. The chain combines TRBV11-3 with TRBJ1-4; 10 bases align to TRBD1. CDR3 length: 15 residues. In germline, CDR1 is SGHNT, CDR2 YENEEA. Trimming at V came to 5 bases and at J to 6 bases, leaving 6 bases not matched to a gene. CDR3 protein: CASSPRQGAHEKLFF. DNA of the CDR3: TGTGCCAGCAGCCCAAGACAGGGGGCGCATGAAAAACTGTTTTTT.

This clonotype was seen many times. The V and J genes are TRBV10-1 and TRBJ2-5, with 8 bases aligning to TRBD2. This CDR3 spans 14 amino acids. J lost 0 bases, V lost 4 bases, and 1 base had no gene match. Per the germline V gene, CDR1 is WNHNN and CDR2 is SYGVQD (reference sequence). The CDR3 DNA sequence: TGCGCCAGCAGTGTACTAGCGGACCAAGAGACCCAGTACTTC. Encoded protein: CASSVLADQETQYF.

In this sample, this clonotype turned up many times. The genes are TRBV5-6 and TRBJ2-5, with TRBD1 identical over 9 bases. V lost 3 bases, J lost 5 bases, and 5 bases stayed unmatched. The CDR3 is 14 amino acids. CDR1 and CDR2 (germline): SGHDT, YYEEEE. The CDR3 region has the DNA TGTGCCAGCAGCTGGGGGACAGGGTTTGAGACCCAGTACTTC. Its protein is CASSWGTGFETQYF.

To note about this clonotype: Since a much larger clone is just one base distant, this may be a read error. This sequence joins TRBV3-1 and TRBJ2-4; 7 positions agree with TRBD2. Germline CDR1 and CDR2: LGHDT and YNNKEL (reference sequence). This CDR3 comprises 17 residues. The CDR3 here is CASSQDVSGSAKNIRYF. CDR3 coding DNA: TGTGCCAGCAGCCAAGACGTTAGCGGGTCAGCCAAAAACATTCGGTACTTC.

This clonotype was recorded many times. This chain connects TRBV12-3 or TRBV12-4 to TRBJ1-5; D unresolved. The CDR3 has 16 residues. Trimming stripped 5 bases from V and 11 bases from J, with 25 bases between. This chain's CDR3 is CASSPMESGPRGTQHF. The CDR3 DNA sequence: TGTGCCAGCAGTCCGATGGAGAGCGGACCGCGTGGGACCCAGCATTTT.

This clonotype rates as medium-sized. The V and J genes are TRBV27 and TRBJ2-7; 10 positions match TRBD2. CDR1 and CDR2 from the germline V gene are MNHEY and SMNVEV (reference sequence). The CDR3 extends over 15 amino acids. J gave up 2 bases and V 6 bases, and 7 bases lay outside the gene matches. This CDR3 is CASSEEAGGPYEQYF. Here the CDR3 DNA reads TGTGCCAGCAGCGAAGAAGCGGGAGGGCCCTACGAGCAGTACTTC.

Worth noting for this clonotype: With a much larger clone just one base away, this may be a read error. The V gene is TRBV7-9, the J gene TRBJ1-1; D unresolved. Looked up from germline, CDR1 is SEHNR and CDR2 is FQNEAQ (reference sequence). The V and J ends lost 6 bases and 4 bases respectively, with 15 bases between them. CDR3 size: 14 residues. CDR3 sequence (DNA): TGTGCCAGCAGAGACTGGGAGAAGAGCACTGAAGCTTTCTTT. Protein product: CASRDWEKSTEAFF.

On this clonotype itself: This may arise from a read error, as a much more abundant clone is one base away. The genes are TRBV27 and TRBJ2-6; D remains ambiguous. The CDR3 sequence is 14 residues long. V gave up 7 bases and J gave up 0 bases, with 7 bases separating them. Germline assignment: CDR1 MNHEY and CDR2 SMNVEV (reference sequence). This CDR3 is CASKRVSGANVLTF. CDR3 coding DNA: TGTGCCAGCAAACGAGTCTCTGGGGCCAACGTCCTGACTTTC. Variable domain in full (rest from reference TRBV27 and TRBJ2-6): EAQVTQNPRYLITVTGKKLTVTCSQNMNHEYMSWYRQDPGLGLRQIYYSMNVEVTDKGDVPEGYKVSRKEKRNFPLILESPSPNQTSLYFCASKRVSGANVLTFGAGSRLTVL.

A remark on this clonotype: Being one base from a much bigger clone, this may be a read error. The chain employs TRBV23-1 and TRBJ2-5; D is uncertain. TRBV23-1 is placed among ORFs of uncertain function. This CDR3 contains 15 residues. The CDR3 protein is CASNLPVGLRETRYF. The CDR3 coding sequence is TGCGCCAGCAATCTACCGGTGGGGTTGCGAGAGACCCGGTACTTC.

This clonotype was seen at least ten times. The chain employs TRBV7-9 and TRBJ1-1; D may be TRBD1 (5 bases). V gave up 1 base and J gave up 4 bases, with 13 bases separating them. The CDR3 consists of 15 residues. Germline V lookup: CDR1 SEHNR, CDR2 FQNEAQ (reference sequence). The CDR3 region has the DNA TGTGCCAGCAGCTTAGTTTATGGGGGAGGCACTGAAGCTTTCTTT. This translates into CASSLVYGGGTEAFF.

By share of the sample, this clonotype is medium-sized. The rearrangement joins TRBV6-5 to TRBJ1-4; TRBD1 agrees at 9 bases. This CDR3 spans 15 amino acids. Germline V CDR1 and CDR2: MNHEY, SVGAGI. Unmatched junction bases numbered 11, after V lost 5 bases and J lost 10 bases. CDR3 region: CASSPAGTGSGKLFF. CDR3 coding DNA: TGTGCCAGCAGTCCTGCCGGGACAGGGTCCGGAAAACTGTTTTTT.